This TCR beta chain was captured by sequencing in a study of post-analysis software for immune sequencing data. Background on the study: The courses of disease that were included comprised relapsing-remitting, secondary progressive and progressive-relapsing multiple sclerosis.

About this clonotype itself: What it recognizes is unknown.

Points from the study as a whole: In patients, TRBV5-6, TRBV5-1 and TRBV20-1 belonged to roughly five TRBV segments found more frequently than in controls. Normalized Chao1 diversity was significantly reduced in patients versus controls. Batch-matched samples strongly co-clustered by F measure.

V dropped 1 base and J dropped 4 bases, with 13 bases sitting between them. Germline values: CDR1 DFQATT, CDR2 SNEGSKA (reference sequence). This CDR3 spans 14 amino acids. Built from TCR beta cDNA, the libraries had unique molecular identifiers in them. Researchers reported around 510,000 cDNA molecules coming from roughly 1 to 10 million T cells. Each CDR3 protein is one row after TCRdb ran MiXCR on the PCR reads. The table shows about 540,000 distinct CDR3 sequences, with around 34% occurring only once. The sequencing input was blood. The V gene is TRBV20-1, the J gene TRBJ2-5, with D uncertain. The sequence was obtained from a girl aged 2-17 years with multiple sclerosis. CDR3 nucleotide sequence: TGCAGTGCTAGAGGAAAGAGCGTTCCAGAGACCCAGTACTTC. Translated: CSARGKSVPETQYF.